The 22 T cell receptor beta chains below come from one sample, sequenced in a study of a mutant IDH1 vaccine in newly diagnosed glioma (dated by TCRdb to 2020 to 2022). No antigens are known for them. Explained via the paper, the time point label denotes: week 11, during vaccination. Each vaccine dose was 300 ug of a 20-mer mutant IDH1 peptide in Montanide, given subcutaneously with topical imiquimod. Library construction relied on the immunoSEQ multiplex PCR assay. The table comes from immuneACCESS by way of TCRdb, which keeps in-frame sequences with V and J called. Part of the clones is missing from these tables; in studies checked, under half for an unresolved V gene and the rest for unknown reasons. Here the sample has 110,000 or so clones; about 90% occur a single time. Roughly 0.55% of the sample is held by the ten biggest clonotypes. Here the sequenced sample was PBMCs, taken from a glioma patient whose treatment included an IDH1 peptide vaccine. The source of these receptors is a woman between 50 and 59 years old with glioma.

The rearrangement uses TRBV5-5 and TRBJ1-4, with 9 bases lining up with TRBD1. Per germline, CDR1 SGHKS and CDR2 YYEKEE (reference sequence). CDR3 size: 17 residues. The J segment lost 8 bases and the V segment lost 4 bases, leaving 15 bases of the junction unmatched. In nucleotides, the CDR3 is TGTGCCAGCAGCCCAGGCCCGGTGACAGGGGGAGAGGAAAAACTGTTTTTT. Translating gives CASSPGPVTGGEEKLFF.

The CDR3 is CASSQGTSGRGEQYF. CDR3 in DNA: TGCGCCAGCAGCCAGGGGACTAGCGGGAGAGGCGAGCAGTACTTC. This chain uses TRBV4-1 with TRBJ2-7; 14 bases map to TRBD2. Germline loops: CDR1 MGHRA, CDR2 YSYEKL. The ends lost 3 bases at V and 6 bases at J; junction bases unmatched: 4. The CDR3 consists of 15 residues.

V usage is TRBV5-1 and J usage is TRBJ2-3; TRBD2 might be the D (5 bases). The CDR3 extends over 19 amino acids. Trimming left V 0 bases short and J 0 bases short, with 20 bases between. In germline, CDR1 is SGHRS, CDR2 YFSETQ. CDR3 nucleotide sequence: TGCGCCAGCAGCTTGGCCGATTTTTTTTTGGGCGGGAGCACAGATACGCAGTATTTT. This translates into CASSLADFFLGGSTDTQYF.

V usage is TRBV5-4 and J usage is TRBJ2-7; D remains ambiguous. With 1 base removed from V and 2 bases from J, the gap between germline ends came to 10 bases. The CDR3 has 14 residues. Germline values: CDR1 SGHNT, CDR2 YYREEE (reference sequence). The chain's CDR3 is CASSLLGNPYEQYF. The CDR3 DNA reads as TGTGCCAGCAGCTTGTTGGGCAACCCCTACGAGCAGTACTTC.

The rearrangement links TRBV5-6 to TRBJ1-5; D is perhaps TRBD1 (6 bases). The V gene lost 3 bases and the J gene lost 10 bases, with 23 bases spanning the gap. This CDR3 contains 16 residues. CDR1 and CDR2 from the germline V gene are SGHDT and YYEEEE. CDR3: CASSWGGRGRPGPQHF. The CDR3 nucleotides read TGTGCCAGCAGCTGGGGAGGTCGGGGGCGCCCCGGACCCCAGCATTTT.

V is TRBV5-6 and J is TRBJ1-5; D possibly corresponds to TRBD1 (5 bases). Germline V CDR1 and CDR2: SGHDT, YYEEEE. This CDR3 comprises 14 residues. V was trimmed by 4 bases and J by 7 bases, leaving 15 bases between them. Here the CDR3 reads CASSVRHGTQPQHF. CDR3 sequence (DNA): TGTGCCAGCAGCGTCCGACATGGGACCCAGCCCCAGCATTTT.

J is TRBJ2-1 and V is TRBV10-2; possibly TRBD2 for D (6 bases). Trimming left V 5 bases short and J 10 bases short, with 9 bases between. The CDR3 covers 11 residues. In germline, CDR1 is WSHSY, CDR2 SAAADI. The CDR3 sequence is CASSRDFEQFF. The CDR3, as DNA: TGCGCCAGCAGTCGGGACTTCGAGCAGTTCTTC.

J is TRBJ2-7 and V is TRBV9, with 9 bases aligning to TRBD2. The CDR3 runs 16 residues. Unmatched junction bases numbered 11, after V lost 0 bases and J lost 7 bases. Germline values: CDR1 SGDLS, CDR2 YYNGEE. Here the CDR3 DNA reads TGTGCCAGCAGCGTAGCGGTGGCTAGCGGGACAAGGGAGCAGTACTTC. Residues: CASSVAVASGTREQYF.

The CDR3 DNA sequence: TGTGCCAGCAGCCGAATAGAGAACACTGAAGCTTTCTTT. Protein: CASSRIENTEAFF. The chain links TRBV9 to TRBJ1-1, with D hard to call. Per germline, CDR1 SGDLS and CDR2 YYNGEE. The CDR3 has 13 amino acids. V lost 4 bases, J lost 1 base, and 8 bases lay in between.

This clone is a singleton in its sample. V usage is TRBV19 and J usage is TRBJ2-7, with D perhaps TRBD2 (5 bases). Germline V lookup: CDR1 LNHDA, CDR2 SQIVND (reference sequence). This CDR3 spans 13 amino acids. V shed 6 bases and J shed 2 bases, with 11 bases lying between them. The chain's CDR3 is CASSPTGTYEQYF. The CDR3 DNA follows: TGTGCCAGTAGCCCGACGGGGACCTACGAGCAGTACTTC.

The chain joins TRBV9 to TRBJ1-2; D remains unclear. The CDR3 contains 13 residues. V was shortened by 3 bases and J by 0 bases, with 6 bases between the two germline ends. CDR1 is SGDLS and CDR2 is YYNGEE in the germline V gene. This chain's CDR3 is CASSAGSNYGYTF. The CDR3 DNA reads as TGTGCCAGCAGCGCAGGATCTAACTATGGCTACACCTTC.

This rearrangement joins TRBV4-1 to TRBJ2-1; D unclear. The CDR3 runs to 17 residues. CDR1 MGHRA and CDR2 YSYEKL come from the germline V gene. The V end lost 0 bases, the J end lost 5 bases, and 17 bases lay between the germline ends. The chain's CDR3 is CASSQDVNRPFNNEQFF. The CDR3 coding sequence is TGCGCCAGCAGCCAAGATGTGAACCGGCCTTTTAACAATGAGCAGTTCTTC.

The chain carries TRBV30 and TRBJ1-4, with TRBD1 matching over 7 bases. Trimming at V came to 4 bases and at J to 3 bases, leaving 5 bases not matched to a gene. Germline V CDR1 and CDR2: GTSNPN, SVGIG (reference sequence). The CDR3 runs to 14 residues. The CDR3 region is CAWTTGVANEKLFF. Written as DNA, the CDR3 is TGTGCCTGGACCACAGGGGTGGCTAATGAAAAACTGTTTTTT.

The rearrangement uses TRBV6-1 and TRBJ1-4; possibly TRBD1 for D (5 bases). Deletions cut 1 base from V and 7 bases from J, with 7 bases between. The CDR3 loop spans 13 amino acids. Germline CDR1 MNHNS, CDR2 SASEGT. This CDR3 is CASSEGGSEKLFF. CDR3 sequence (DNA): TGTGCCAGCAGTGAAGGGGGGTCTGAAAAACTGTTTTTT.

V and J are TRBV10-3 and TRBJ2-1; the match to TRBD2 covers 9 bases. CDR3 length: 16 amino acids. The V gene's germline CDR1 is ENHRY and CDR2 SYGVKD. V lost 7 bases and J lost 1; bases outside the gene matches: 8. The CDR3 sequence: CAITSTSGESYNEQFF. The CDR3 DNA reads TGTGCCATCACCTCGACTAGCGGAGAATCCTACAATGAGCAGTTCTTC.

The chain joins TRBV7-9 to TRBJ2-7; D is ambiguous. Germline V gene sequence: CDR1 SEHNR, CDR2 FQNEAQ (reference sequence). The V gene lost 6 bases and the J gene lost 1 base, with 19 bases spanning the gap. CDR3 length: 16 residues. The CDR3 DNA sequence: TGTGCCAGCAGTCACGCTCTTACAGAATTATCCTACGAGCAGTACTTC. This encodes CASSHALTELSYEQYF.

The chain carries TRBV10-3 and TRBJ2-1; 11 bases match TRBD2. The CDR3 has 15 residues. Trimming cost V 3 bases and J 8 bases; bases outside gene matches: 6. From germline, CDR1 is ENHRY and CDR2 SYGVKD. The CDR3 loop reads CAISEPTSGSDEQFF. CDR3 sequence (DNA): TGTGCCATCAGTGAACCAACTAGCGGGAGCGATGAGCAGTTCTTC.

The CDR3 loop is CASSPEAGGYGYTF. The CDR3 nucleotides read TGTGCCAGCAGTCCTGAGGCAGGGGGCTATGGCTACACCTTC. The V gene is TRBV6-6, the J gene TRBJ1-2, with 7 nucleotides matching TRBD1. CDR3 size: 14 residues. The germline V gene has CDR1 MNHNY and CDR2 SVGAGI (reference sequence). V was clipped by 5 bases and J by 4 bases; unmatched bases: 7.

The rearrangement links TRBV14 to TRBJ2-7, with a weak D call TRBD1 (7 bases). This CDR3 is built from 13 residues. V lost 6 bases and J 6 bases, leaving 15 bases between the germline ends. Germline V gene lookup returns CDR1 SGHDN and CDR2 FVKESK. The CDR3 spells CASRRQGGSEQYF. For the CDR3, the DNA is TGTGCCAGCAGGAGACAGGGAGGTAGCGAGCAGTACTTC.

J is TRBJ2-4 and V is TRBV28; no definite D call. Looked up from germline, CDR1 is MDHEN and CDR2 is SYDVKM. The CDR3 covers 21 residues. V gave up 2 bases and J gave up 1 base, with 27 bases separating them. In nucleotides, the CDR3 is TGTGCCAGCAGTTTAGCCCCTGGACGACGCCCGGCAGGTTGGGCCAAAAACATTCAGTACTTC. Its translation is CASSLAPGRRPAGWAKNIQYF. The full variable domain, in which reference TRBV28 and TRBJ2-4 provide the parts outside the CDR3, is DVKVTQSSRYLVKRTGEKVFLECVQDMDHENMFWYRQDPGLGLRLIYFSYDVKMKEKGDIPEGYSVSREKKERFSLILESASTNQTSMYLCASSLAPGRRPAGWAKNIQYFGAGTRLSVL.

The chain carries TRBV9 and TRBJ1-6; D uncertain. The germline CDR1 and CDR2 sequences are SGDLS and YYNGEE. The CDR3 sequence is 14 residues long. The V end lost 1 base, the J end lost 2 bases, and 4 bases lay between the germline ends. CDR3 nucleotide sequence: TGTGCCAGCAGCGTATACACCTATAATTCACCCCTCCACTTT. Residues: CASSVYTYNSPLHF.

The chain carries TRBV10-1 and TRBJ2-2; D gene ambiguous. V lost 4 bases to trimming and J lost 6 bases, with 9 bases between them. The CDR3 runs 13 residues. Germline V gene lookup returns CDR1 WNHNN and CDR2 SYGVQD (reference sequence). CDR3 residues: CASSGRWAGELFF. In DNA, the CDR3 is TGCGCCAGCAGTGGGAGATGGGCCGGGGAGCTGTTTTTT.